This T cell receptor (beta chain) stems from a study of T-cell memory formation after mild COVID-19. CDR1 and CDR2 (germline): SGHTA, FQGNSA. V dropped 5 bases and J dropped 4; count of bases not matched to a gene: 9. This CDR3 spans 16 amino acids. MiXCR, applied by TCRdb to the 5' RACE reads, yields one record per CDR3 protein. Found here are fewer than 400,000 distinct CDR3 sequences, roughly 13% of them singletons; the top ten hold roughly 23%. General study results and limits: Whether day 37 second-wave clones are SARS-CoV-2-specific was not confirmed. Memory cells collected pre-infection included some clones that later responded, suggesting cross-reactive memory joined.

This clonotype was observed a handful of times. Its antigen is unidentified. V gene TRBV7-2 combines with J gene TRBJ2-5; 11 nucleotides match TRBD1. The source is a man younger than 35 who had mild COVID-19 (a few samples of this study predate the infection). Cell type and time point are not known. The specimen sequenced was PBMCs or a T cell subset sorted from them (not recorded which). The CDR3 DNA sequence: TGTGCCAGCAGCCGCTTCGGACAGGGGGCCCCAGAGACCCAGTACTTC. Amino acids: CASSRFGQGAPETQYF.